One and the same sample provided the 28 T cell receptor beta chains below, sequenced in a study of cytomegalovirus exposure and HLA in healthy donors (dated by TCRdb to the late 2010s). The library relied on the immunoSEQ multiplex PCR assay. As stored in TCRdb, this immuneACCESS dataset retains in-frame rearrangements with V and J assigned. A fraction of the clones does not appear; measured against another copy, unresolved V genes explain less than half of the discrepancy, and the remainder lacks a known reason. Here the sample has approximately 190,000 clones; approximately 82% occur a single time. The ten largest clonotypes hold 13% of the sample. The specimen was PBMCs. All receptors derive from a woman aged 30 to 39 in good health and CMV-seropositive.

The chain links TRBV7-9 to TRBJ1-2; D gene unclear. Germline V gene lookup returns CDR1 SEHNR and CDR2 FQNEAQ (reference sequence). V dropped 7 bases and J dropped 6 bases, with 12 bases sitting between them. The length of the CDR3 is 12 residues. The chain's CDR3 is CASTPYGDGYTF. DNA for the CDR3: TGTGCCAGCACCCCGTACGGTGATGGCTACACCTTC.

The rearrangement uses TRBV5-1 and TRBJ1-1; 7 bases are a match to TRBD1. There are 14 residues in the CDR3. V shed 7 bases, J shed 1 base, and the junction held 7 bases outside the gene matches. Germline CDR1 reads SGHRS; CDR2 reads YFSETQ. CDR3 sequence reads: CASGETGENTEAFF. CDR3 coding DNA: TGCGCCAGCGGAGAAACAGGGGAGAACACTGAAGCTTTCTTT.

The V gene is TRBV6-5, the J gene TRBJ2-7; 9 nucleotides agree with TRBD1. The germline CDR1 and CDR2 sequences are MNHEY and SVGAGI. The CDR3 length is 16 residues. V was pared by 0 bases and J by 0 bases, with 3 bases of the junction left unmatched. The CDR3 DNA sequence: TGTGCCAGCAGTTACTCTGGGACAGGGTTCTCCTACGAGCAGTACTTC. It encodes CASSYSGTGFSYEQYF.

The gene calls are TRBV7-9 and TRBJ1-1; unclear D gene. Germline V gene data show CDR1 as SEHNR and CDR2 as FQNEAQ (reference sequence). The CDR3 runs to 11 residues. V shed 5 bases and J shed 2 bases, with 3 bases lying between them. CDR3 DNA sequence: TGTGCCAGCAGCCGTAACACTGAAGCTTTCTTT. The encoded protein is CASSRNTEAFF.

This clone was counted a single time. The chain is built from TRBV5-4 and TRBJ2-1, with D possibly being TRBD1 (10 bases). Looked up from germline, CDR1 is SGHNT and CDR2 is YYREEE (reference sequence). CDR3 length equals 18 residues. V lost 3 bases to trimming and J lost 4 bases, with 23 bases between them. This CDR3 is CASSYLAGTGAVYNEQFF. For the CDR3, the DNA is TGTGCCAGCAGCTATCTAGCGGGGACAGGGGCGGTATACAATGAGCAGTTCTTC.

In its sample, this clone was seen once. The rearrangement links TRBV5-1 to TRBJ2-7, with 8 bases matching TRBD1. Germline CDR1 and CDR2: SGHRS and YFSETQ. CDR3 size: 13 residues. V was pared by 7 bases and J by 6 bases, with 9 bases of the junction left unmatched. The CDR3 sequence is CASRGTGASEQYF. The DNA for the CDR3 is TGCGCCAGCCGAGGGACAGGAGCTAGCGAGCAGTACTTC.

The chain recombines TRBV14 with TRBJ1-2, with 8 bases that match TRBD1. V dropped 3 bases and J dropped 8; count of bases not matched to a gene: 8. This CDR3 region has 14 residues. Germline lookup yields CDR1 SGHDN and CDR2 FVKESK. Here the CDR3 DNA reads TGTGCCAGCAGCCAGGGTCGACAGGGGATAGGCTACACCTTC. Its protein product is CASSQGRQGIGYTF.

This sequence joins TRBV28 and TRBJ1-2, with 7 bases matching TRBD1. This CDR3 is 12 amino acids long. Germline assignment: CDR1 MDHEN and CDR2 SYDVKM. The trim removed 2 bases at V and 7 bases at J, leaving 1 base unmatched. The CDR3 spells CASSLNRGGYTF. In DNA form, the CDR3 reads TGTGCCAGCAGTTTAAACAGGGGTGGCTACACCTTC.

CDR3 loop: CASTGYNEQFF. For the CDR3, the DNA is TGTGCCAGCACAGGGTACAATGAGCAGTTCTTC. V usage is TRBV6-5 and J usage is TRBJ2-1; D may be TRBD1 (5 bases). The germline V and J ends were trimmed by 7 bases and 4 bases, with 5 bases remaining between them. Looked up from germline, CDR1 is MNHEY and CDR2 is SVGAGI. The CDR3 is 11 residues long.

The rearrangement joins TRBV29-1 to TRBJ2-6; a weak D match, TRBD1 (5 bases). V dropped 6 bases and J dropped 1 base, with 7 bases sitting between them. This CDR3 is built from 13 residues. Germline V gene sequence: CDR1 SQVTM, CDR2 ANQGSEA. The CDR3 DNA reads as TGCAGCGTAGCAGGGTCTGGGGCCAACGTCCTGACTTTC. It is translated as CSVAGSGANVLTF.

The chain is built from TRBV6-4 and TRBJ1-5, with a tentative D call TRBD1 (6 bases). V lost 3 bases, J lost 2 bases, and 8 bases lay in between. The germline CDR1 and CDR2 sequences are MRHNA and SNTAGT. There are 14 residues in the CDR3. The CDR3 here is CASSEQGGNQPQHF. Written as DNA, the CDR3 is TGTGCCAGCAGTGAACAGGGCGGCAATCAGCCCCAGCATTTT.

CDR3 sequence: CASSLGGSRPLNPGANVLTF. DNA for the CDR3: TGTGCCAGCAGTTTGGGAGGAAGTAGGCCCCTTAATCCCGGGGCCAACGTCCTGACTTTC. The V gene is TRBV27, the J gene TRBJ2-6; D might be TRBD2 (6 bases). The germline V gene has CDR1 MNHEY and CDR2 SMNVEV (reference sequence). V lost 3 bases, J lost 4 bases, and 25 bases lay in between. The CDR3 consists of 20 residues.

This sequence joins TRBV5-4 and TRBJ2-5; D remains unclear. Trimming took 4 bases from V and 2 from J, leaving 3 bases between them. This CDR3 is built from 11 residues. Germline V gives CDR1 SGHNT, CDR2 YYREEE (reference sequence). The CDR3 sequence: CASSQQETQYF. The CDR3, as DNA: TGTGCCAGCAGCCAACAAGAGACCCAGTACTTC.

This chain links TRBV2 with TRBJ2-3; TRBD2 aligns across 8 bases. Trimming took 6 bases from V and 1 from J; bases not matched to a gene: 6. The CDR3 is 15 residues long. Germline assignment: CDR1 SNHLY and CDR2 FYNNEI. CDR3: CASSRTSSRTDTQYF. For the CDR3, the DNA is TGTGCCAGCAGCAGGACTAGCAGCCGCACAGATACGCAGTATTTT.

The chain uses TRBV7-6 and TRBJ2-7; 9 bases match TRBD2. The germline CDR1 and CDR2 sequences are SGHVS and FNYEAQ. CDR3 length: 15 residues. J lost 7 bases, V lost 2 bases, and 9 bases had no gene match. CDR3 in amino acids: CASSLSSGSTREQYF. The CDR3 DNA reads TGTGCCAGCAGCTTAAGTAGCGGGAGTACTCGGGAGCAGTACTTC.

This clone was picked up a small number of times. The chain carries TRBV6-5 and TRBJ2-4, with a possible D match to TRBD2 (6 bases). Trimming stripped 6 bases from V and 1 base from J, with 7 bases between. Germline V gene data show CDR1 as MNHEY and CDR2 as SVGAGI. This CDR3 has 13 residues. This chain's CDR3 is CASSGSAKNIQYF. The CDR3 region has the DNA TGTGCCAGCAGCGGGAGTGCCAAAAACATTCAGTACTTC.

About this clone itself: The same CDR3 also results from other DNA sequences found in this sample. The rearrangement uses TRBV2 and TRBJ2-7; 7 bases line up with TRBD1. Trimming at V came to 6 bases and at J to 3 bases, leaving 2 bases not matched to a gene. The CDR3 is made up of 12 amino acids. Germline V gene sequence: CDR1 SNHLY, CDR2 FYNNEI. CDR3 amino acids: CASRRDSYEQYF. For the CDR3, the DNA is TGTGCCAGCAGGAGGGACAGCTACGAGCAGTACTTC.

The DNA of the CDR3 is TGTGCCAGCAGCTTAGGCAGGGTCCGCCTCTCTGGGGCCAACGTCCTGACTTTC. It codes for CASSLGRVRLSGANVLTF. The V call is TRBV11-2, the J call TRBJ2-6; D perhaps matches TRBD1 (5 bases). CDR1 and CDR2 from the germline V gene are SGHAT and FQNNGV. Trimming removed 1 base at V and 0 bases at J, with 13 bases between. This CDR3 spans 18 amino acids.

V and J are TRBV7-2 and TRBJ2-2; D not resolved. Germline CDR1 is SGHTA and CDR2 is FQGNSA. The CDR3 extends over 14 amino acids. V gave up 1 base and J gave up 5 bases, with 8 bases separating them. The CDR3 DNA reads TGTGCCAGCAGCTTAGATCCCCGGACCGGGGAGCTGTTTTTT. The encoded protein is CASSLDPRTGELFF.

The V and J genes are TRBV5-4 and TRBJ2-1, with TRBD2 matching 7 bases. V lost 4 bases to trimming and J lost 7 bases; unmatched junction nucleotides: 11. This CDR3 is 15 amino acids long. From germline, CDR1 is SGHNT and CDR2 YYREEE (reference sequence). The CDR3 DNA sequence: TGTGCCAGCAGCCTAGATAGCGGGTCGAGTAATGAGCAGTTCTTC. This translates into CASSLDSGSSNEQFF.

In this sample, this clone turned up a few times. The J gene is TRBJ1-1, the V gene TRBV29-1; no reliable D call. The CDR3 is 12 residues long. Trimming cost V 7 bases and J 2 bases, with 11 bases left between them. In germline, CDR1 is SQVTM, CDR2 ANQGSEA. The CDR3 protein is CSAQYDNTEAFF. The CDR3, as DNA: TGCAGCGCACAATATGATAACACTGAAGCTTTCTTT.

CDR3 sequence: CASSLRAGGPNNEQFF. The CDR3 region has the DNA TGCGCCAGCAGCTTGAGAGCGGGGGGCCCGAACAATGAGCAGTTCTTC. This chain links TRBV5-1 with TRBJ2-1; 9 nucleotides align to TRBD2. Germline-derived CDR1 and CDR2 are SGHRS and YFSETQ. V was clipped by 1 base and J by 5 bases; unmatched bases: 7. The length of the CDR3 is 16 residues.

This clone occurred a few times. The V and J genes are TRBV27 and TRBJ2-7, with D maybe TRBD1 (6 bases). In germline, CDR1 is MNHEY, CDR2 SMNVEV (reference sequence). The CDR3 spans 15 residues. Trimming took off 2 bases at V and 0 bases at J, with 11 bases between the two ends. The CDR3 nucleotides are TGTGCCAGCAGTTTACAGGGACACAGCTCCTACGAGCAGTACTTC. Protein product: CASSLQGHSSYEQYF.

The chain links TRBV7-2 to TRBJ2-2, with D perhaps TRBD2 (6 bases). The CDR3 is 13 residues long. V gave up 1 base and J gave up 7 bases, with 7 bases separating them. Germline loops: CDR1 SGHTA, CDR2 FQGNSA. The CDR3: CASSLGGLGELFF. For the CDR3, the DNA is TGTGCCAGCAGCTTAGGGGGACTCGGGGAGCTGTTTTTT.

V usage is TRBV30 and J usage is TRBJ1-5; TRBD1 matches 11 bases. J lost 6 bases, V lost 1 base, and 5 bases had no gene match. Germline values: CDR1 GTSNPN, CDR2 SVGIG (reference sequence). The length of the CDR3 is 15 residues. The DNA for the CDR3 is TGTGCCTGGAGTGAAGGACAGGGGGCAAGTCAGCCCCAGCATTTT. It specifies CAWSEGQGASQPQHF.

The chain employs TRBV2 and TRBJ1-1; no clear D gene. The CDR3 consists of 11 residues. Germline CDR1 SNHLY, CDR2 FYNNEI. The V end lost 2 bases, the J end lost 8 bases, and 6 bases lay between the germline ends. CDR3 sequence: CASSEQIEAFF. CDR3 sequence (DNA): TGTGCCAGCAGTGAACAGATAGAAGCTTTCTTT. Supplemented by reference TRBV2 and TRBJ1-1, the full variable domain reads EPEVTQTPSHQVTQMGQEVILRCVPISNHLYFYWYRQILGQKVEFLVSFYNNEISEKSEIFDDQFSVERPDGSNFTLKIRSTKLEDSAMYFCASSEQIEAFFGQGTRLTVV.

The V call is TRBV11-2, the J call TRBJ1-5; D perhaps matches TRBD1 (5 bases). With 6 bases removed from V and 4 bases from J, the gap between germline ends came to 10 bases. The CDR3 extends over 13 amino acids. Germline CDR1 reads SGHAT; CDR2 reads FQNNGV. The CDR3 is CASSWGDNQPQHF. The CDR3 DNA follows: TGTGCCAGCAGTTGGGGGGATAATCAGCCCCAGCATTTT.

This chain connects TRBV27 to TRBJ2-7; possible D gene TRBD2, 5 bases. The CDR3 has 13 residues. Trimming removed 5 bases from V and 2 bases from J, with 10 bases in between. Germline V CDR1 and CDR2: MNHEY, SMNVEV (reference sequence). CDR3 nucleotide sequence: TGTGCCAGCAGTCCAACTAGGACCTACGAGCAGTACTTC. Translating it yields CASSPTRTYEQYF.